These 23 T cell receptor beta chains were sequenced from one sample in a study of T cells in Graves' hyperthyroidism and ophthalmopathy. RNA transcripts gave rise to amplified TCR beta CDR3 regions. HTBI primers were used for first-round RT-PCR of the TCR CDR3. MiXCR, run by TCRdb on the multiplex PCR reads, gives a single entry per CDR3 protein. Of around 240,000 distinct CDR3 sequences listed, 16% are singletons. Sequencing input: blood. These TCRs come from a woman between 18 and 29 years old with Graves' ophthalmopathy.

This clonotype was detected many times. CDR3 amino acids: CASSSLAGPTGELFF. The DNA for the CDR3 is TGTGCCAGCAGCTCCCTAGCGGGACCCACCGGGGAGCTGTTTTTT. The chain uses TRBV7-2 and TRBJ2-2, with 9 bases aligning to TRBD2. The germline V gene has CDR1 SGHTA and CDR2 FQGNSA. After removal of 4 bases from V and 4 bases from J, the junction contained 4 bases not matched to a gene. The CDR3 has 15 amino acids.

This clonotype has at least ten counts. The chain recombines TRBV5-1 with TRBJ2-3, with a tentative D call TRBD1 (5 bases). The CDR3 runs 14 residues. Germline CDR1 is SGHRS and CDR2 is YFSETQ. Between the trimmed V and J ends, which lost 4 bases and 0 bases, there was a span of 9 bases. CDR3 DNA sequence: TGCGCCAGCAGCCGCAGGGTTAGCACAGATACGCAGTATTTT. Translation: CASSRRVSTDTQYF.

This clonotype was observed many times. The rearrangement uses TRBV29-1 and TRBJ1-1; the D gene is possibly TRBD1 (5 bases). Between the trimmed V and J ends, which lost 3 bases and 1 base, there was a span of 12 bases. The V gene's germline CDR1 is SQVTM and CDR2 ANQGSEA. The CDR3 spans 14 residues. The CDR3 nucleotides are TGCAGCGTTGACCGGGGCGGGTGGAACACTGAAGCTTTCTTT. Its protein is CSVDRGGWNTEAFF.

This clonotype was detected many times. The CDR3 coding sequence is TGTGCCAGCAGCCAAGATCTAAGCGGGAGCAGACATGAGCAGTTCTTC. It translates to CASSQDLSGSRHEQFF. The rearrangement links TRBV14 to TRBJ2-1, with 8 positions matching TRBD2. From germline, CDR1 is SGHDN and CDR2 FVKESK. The CDR3 has 16 residues. V lost 0 bases, J lost 8 bases, and 9 bases stayed unmatched. The full variable domain, its missing parts supplied by reference TRBV14 and TRBJ2-1, is EAGVTQFPSHSVIEKGQTVTLRCDPISGHDNLYWYRRVMGKEIKFLLHFVKESKQDESGMPNNRFLAERTGGTYSTLKVQPAELEDSGVYFCASSQDLSGSRHEQFFGPGTRLTVL.

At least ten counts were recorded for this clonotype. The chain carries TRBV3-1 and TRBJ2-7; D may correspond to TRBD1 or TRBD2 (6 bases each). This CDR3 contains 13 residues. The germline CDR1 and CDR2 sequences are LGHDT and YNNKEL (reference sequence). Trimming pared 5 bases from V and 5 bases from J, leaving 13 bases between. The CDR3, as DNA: TGTGCCAGCAGCATGACAGGAGGGGACGAGCAGTACTTC. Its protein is CASSMTGGDEQYF.

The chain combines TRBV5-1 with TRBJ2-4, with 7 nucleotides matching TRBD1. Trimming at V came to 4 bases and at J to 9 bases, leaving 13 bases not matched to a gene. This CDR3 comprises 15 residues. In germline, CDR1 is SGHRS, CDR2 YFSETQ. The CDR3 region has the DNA TGCGCCAGCAGCAAAGAGGGGGCTCTATTGTCCATTCAGTACTTC. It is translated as CASSKEGALLSIQYF.

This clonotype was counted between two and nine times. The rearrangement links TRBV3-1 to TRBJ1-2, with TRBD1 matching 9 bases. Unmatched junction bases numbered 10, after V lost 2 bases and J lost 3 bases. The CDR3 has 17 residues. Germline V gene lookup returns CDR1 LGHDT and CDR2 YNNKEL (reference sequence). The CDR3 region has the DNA TGTGCCAGCAGCCAACAACCGGGACAGGGAACCGACTATGGCTACACCTTC. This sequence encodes CASSQQPGQGTDYGYTF.

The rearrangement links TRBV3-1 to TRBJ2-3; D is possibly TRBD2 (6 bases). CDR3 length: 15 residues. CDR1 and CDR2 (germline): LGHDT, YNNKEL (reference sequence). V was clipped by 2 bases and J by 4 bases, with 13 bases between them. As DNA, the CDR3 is TGTGCCAGCAGCCAAATGGGATGGGGGGCAGATACGCAGTATTTT. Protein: CASSQMGWGADTQYF.

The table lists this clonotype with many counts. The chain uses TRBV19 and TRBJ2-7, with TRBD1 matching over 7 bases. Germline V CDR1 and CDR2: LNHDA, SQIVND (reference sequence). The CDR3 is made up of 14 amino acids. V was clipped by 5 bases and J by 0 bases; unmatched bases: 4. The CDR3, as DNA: TGTGCCAGTAGTCCAGGGACAGACTCCTACGAGCAGTACTTC. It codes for CASSPGTDSYEQYF.

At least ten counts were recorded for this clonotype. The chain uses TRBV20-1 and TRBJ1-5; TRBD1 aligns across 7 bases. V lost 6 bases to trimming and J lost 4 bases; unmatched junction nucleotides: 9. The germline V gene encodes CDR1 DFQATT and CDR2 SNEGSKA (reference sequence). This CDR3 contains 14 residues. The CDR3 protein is CSAPRGARNQPQHF. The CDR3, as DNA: TGCAGTGCCCCCAGGGGGGCAAGAAATCAGCCCCAGCATTTT.

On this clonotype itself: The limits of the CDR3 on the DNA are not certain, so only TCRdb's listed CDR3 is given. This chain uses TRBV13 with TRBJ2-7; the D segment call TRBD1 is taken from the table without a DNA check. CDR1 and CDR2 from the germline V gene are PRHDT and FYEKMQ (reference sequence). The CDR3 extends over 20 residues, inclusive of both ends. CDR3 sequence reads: CASSFYICSAARQVTYEQYF.

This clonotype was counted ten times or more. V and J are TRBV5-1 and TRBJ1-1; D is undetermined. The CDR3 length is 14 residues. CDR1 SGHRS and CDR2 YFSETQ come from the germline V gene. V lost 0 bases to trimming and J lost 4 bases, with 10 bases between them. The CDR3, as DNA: TGCGCCAGCAGCTTGGAAGGGTATCGCACTGAAGCTTTCTTT. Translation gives CASSLEGYRTEAFF.

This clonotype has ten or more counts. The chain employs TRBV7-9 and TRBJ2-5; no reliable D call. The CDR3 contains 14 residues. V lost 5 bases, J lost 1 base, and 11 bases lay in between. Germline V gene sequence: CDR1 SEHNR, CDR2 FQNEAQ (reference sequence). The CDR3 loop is CASSNPDSQETQYF. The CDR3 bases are TGTGCCAGCAGCAATCCAGATTCCCAAGAGACCCAGTACTTC. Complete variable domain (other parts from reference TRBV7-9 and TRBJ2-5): DTGVSQNPRHKITKRGQNVTFRCDPISEHNRLYWYRQTLGQGPEFLTYFQNEAQLEKSRLLSDRFSAERPKGSFSTLEIQRTEQGDSAMYLCASSNPDSQETQYFGPGTRLLVL.

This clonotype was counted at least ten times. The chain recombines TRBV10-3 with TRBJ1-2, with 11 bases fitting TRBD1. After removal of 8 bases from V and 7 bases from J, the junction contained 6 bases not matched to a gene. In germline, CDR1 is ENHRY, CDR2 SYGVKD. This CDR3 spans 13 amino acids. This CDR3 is CAIFRTGGFGYTF. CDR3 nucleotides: TGTGCCATCTTTCGGACAGGGGGCTTTGGCTACACCTTC.

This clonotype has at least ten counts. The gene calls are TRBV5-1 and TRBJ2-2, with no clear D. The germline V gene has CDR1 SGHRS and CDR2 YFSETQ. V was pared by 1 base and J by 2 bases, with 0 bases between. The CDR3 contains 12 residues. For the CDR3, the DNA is TGCGCCAGCAGCTTGAACACCGGGGAGCTGTTTTTT. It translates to CASSLNTGELFF.

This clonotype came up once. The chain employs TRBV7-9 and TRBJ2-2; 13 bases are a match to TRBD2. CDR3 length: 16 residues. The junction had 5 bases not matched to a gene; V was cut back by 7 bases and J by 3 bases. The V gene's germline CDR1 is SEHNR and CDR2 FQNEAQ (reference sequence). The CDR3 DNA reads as TGTGCCAGCATGGGGACTAGCGGGATCTACACCGGGGAGCTGTTTTTT. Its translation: CASMGTSGIYTGELFF.

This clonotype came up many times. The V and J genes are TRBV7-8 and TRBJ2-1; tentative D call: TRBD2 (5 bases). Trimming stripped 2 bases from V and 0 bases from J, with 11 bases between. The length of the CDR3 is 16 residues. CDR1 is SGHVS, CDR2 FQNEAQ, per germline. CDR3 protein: CASSLRGGSSYNEQFF. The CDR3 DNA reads TGTGCCAGCAGCTTACGCGGCGGGTCCTCCTACAATGAGCAGTTCTTC.

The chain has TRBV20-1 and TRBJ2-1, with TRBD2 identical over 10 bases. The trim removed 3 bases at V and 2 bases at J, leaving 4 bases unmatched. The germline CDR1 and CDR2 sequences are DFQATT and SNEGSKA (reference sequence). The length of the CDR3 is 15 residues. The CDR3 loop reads CSASASGSAYNEQFF. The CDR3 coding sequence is TGCAGTGCTAGTGCTAGCGGGAGCGCCTACAATGAGCAGTTCTTC.

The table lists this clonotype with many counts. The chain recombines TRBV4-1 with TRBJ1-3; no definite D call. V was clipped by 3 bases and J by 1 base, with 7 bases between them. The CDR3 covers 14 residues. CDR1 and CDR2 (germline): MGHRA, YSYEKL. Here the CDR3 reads CASSQWGSGNTIYF. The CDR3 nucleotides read TGCGCCAGCAGCCAGTGGGGTTCTGGAAACACCATATATTTT.

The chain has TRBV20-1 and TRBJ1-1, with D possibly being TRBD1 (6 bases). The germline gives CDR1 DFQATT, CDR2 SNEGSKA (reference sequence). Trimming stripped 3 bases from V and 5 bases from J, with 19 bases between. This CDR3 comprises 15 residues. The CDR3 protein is CSARKGAGAGTEAFF. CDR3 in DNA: TGCAGTGCTAGGAAAGGGGCAGGGGCTGGGACTGAAGCTTTCTTT.

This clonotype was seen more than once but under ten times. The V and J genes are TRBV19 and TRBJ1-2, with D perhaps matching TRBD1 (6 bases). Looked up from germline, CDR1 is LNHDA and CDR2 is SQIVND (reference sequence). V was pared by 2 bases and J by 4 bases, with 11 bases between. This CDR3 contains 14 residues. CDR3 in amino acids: CASSILAGVYGYTF. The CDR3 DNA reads TGTGCCAGTAGTATACTGGCAGGGGTCTATGGCTACACCTTC.

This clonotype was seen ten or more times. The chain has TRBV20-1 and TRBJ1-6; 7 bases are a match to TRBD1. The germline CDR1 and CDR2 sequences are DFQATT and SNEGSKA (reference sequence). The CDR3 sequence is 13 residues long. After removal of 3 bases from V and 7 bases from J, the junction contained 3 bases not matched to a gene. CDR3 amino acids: CSARTGQNSPLHF. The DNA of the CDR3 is TGCAGTGCTAGGACAGGGCAAAATTCACCCCTCCACTTT.

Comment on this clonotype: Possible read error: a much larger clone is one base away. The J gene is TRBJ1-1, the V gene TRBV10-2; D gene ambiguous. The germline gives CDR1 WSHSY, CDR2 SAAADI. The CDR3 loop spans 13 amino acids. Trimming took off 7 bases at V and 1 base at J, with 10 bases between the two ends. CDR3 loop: CASTADTNTEAFF. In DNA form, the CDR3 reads TGCGCCAGCACCGCCGACACGAACACTGAAGCTTTCTTT.